This T cell receptor beta chain was retrieved from a study of blood T cell repertoires in COVID-19. The CDR3 is 15 amino acids. Germline lookup yields CDR1 MNHEY and CDR2 SVGAGI. V was pared by 6 bases and J by 9 bases, with 8 bases of the junction left unmatched. Methods used by the authors: Researchers report that nucleated cell counts were estimated from reference gene primer amplification. Sequencing used immunoSEQ multiplex PCR; TCRdb keeps in-frame clones, though not all of them. D and trimming were read from the DNA, whereas the V and J calls and clone size are those reported in that table. The sample lists 200,000 to 250,000 clones, about 84% occurring once. Individuals drawn from under 30 US areas were roughly 18 to 95 years old. Donors were grouped by their self-reported clinical history.

This chain links TRBV6-5 with TRBJ2-3; 14 nucleotides align to TRBD2. The sequenced material came from PBMCs or T cells enriched from blood (not recorded which). The source is a woman aged 40 to 55 with acute COVID-19. In nucleotides, the CDR3 is TGTGCCAGCAGCCCCGGGACTAGCGGGAGAGACACGCAGTATTTT. Its protein product is CASSPGTSGRDTQYF.